These T cell receptor beta chains were read from a single sample in a study of blood T cell repertoires in COVID-19. Only in-frame clones appear in the TCRdb table, and some are missing; sequencing was by immunoSEQ multiplex PCR. The sample lists 150,000 to 200,000 clones; about 86% were seen once. The sample comprised peripheral blood. The origin of the receptors is a man aged 18 to 30 with active or convalescent COVID-19. The CDR3 runs from the conserved cysteine through the conserved F or W. D genes are given only for firm matches. A clone size is listed for some rows: how often the clone was seen (once, few, many), or a class if it is expanded.

cdr3_length,d_call,clone_size,v_call,j_call,cdr3_aa,cdr3_nt
16,-,once,TRBV5-1,TRBJ1-2,CASSPTGQRTTGGYTF,TGCGCCAGCAGCCCAACCGGACAGAGAACGACTGGCGGCTACACCTTC
14,-,-,TRBV3-1/TRBV3-2,TRBJ1-6,CASSQASGVSPLHF,TGTGCCAGCAGCCAAGCGTCCGGGGTTTCACCCCTCCACTTT
12,-,-,TRBV7-9,TRBJ2-3,CASSPPTNTQYF,TGTGCCAGCAGCCCGCCTACCAATACGCAGTATTTT
15,-,-,TRBV4-2,TRBJ2-2,CASTRGSTDTGELFF,TGTGCCAGCACTCGGGGGTCTACCGACACCGGGGAGCTGTTTTTT
17,TRBD1,-,TRBV18,TRBJ1-3,CASSWDSNGFSGNTIYF,TGTGCCAGCTCTTGGGACAGTAACGGCTTCTCTGGAAACACCATATATTTT
14,TRBD1,-,TRBV28,TRBJ2-6,CASSTGAGANVLTF,TGTGCCAGCTCAACAGGGGCCGGGGCCAACGTCCTGACTTTC
17,TRBD2,once,TRBV27,TRBJ2-7,CASGGLAGGGSSYEQYF,TGTGCCAGCGGGGGACTAGCGGGAGGGGGGTCCTCCTACGAGCAGTACTTC
12,-,-,TRBV12-3/TRBV12-4,TRBJ2-3,CASSFLPDTQYF,TGTGCCAGCAGTTTCCTACCTGATACGCAGTATTTT
15,-,-,TRBV9,TRBJ1-2,CASSVALDSYYGYTF,TGTGCCAGCAGCGTAGCTTTGGACAGCTACTATGGCTACACCTTC
16,TRBD2,-,TRBV4-3,TRBJ2-1,CASSLGLATKYNEQFF,TGCGCCAGCAGCCTAGGACTAGCCACTAAATACAATGAGCAGTTCTTC
16,TRBD2,-,TRBV7-2,TRBJ2-5,CASSPPWREGRETQYF,TGTGCCAGCAGCCCCCCTTGGCGGGAGGGGAGAGAGACCCAGTACTTC
15,-,-,TRBV5-1,TRBJ1-4,CASSFLGLGGEKLFF,TGCGCCAGCAGCTTTCTGGGCTTGGGGGGTGAAAAACTGTTTTTT
13,-,-,TRBV29-1,TRBJ2-2,CSGRDTNTGELFF,TGCAGCGGACGGGACACCAACACCGGGGAGCTGTTTTTT
12,-,-,TRBV19,TRBJ1-5,CASSYERQPQHF,TGTGCCAGTAGTTATGAGCGACAGCCCCAGCATTTT
19,TRBD2,-,TRBV14,TRBJ2-1,CASSQDGLAGVWGYNEQFF,TGTGCCAGCAGCCAAGATGGCCTAGCGGGAGTGTGGGGCTACAATGAGCAGTTCTTC
13,-,-,TRBV20-1,TRBJ2-2,CSASQGWAGELFF,TGCAGTGCTAGTCAGGGGTGGGCCGGGGAGCTGTTTTTT
15,-,-,TRBV30,TRBJ1-3,CAWSRGGVNGNTIYF,TGTGCCTGGAGTCGGGGGGGCGTAAATGGAAACACCATATATTTT
14,-,-,TRBV2,TRBJ1-1,CASLGGRVGTEAFF,TGTGCCAGCTTGGGTGGCCGGGTAGGAACTGAAGCTTTCTTT
17,TRBD1,-,TRBV7-9,TRBJ2-1,CASSPILDRGSYNEQFF,TGTGCCAGCAGCCCCATTCTCGACAGGGGATCCTACAATGAGCAGTTCTTC
13,-,-,TRBV28,TRBJ1-2,CASNPFGGRGYTF,TGTGCCAGCAACCCCTTCGGAGGTCGTGGCTACACCTTC
15,-,-,TRBV13,TRBJ2-4,CASSWLSGSFDIQYF,TGTGCCAGCAGCTGGTTATCCGGGAGTTTCGACATTCAGTACTTC
16,-,-,TRBV5-6,TRBJ2-4,CASSLGLNSAKNIQYF,TGTGCCAGCAGCTTGGGACTTAACTCAGCCAAAAACATTCAGTACTTC
16,TRBD1,once,TRBV5-5,TRBJ2-2,CASSLGGQGPTGELFF,TGTGCCAGCAGCTTGGGGGGACAGGGGCCCACCGGGGAGCTGTTTTTT
16,TRBD1,-,TRBV5-1,TRBJ2-1,CASSLLTGGRDNEQFF,TGCGCCAGCAGCTTGTTGACAGGGGGTCGGGACAATGAGCAGTTCTTC
14,-,-,TRBV11-2,TRBJ1-1,CASSLRESSGGAFF,TGTGCCAGCAGCTTACGTGAGAGCTCAGGTGGAGCTTTCTTT
14,-,-,TRBV7-2,TRBJ1-5,CASGGAHSNQPQHF,TGTGCCAGCGGAGGGGCGCATAGCAATCAGCCCCAGCATTTT
14,TRBD1,once,TRBV29-1,TRBJ1-2,CSVSGDRGLYGYTF,TGCAGCGTTAGTGGGGACAGGGGACTCTATGGCTACACCTTC
16,-,-,TRBV12-5,TRBJ2-1,CASGLGDGTRGIEQFF,TGTGCTAGTGGTTTGGGGGACGGGACACGAGGGATAGAGCAGTTCTTC
14,TRBD1,-,TRBV7-9,TRBJ1-5,CASSTDRGRQPQHF,TGTGCCAGCAGCACGGACAGGGGACGTCAGCCCCAGCATTTT
13,-,-,TRBV12-3/TRBV12-4,TRBJ1-5,CASSGGERQPQHF,TGTGCCAGCAGCGGGGGGGAGCGGCAGCCCCAGCATTTT
14,-,few,TRBV6-1,TRBJ2-5,CASSENPGKETQYF,TGTGCCAGCAGTGAAAACCCAGGGAAGGAGACCCAGTACTTC
13,-,-,TRBV27,TRBJ2-2,CASSFPITGELFF,TGTGCCAGCAGTTTTCCTATCACCGGGGAGCTGTTTTTT
14,TRBD2,-,TRBV28,TRBJ2-1,CASITPGGVNEQFF,TGTGCCAGCATCACCCCGGGGGGTGTTAATGAGCAGTTCTTC
15,TRBD2,-,TRBV27,TRBJ2-1,CASRLLAGGNNEQFF,TGTGCCAGCAGACTACTAGCGGGGGGAAACAATGAGCAGTTCTTC